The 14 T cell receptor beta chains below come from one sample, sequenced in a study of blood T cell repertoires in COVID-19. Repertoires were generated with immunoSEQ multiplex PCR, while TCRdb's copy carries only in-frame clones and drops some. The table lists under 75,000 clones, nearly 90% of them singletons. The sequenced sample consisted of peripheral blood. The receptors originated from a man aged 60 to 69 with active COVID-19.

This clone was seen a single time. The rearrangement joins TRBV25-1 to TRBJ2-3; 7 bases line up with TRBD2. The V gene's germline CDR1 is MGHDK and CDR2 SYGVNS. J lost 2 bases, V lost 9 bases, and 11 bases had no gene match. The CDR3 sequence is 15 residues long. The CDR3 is CASARPSGHTDTQYF. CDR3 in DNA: TGTGCCAGTGCGCGACCTAGCGGACACACAGATACGCAGTATTTT.

The CDR3 sequence: CASRTGTGTGELFF. In DNA form, the CDR3 reads TGTGCCAGTAGAACCGGGACAGGCACCGGGGAGCTGTTTTTT. This chain joins TRBV19 and TRBJ2-2; TRBD1 matches 8 bases. The J segment lost 4 bases and the V segment lost 6 bases, leaving 4 bases of the junction unmatched. Germline CDR1 and CDR2: LNHDA and SQIVND (reference sequence). The CDR3 loop spans 14 amino acids.

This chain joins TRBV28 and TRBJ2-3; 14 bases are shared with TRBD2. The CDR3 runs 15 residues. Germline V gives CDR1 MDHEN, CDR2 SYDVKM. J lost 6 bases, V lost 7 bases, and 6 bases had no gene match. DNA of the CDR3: TGTGCCAGCACAGAGGGACTAGCGGGGGACGATACGCAGTATTTT. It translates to CASTEGLAGDDTQYF.

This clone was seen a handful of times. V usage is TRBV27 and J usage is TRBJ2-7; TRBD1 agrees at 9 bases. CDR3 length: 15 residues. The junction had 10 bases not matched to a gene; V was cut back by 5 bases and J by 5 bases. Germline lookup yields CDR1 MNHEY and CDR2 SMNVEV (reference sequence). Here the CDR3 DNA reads TGTGCCAGCAGTGCCCGGGACAGGGTTACGCACGAGCAGTACTTC. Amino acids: CASSARDRVTHEQYF.

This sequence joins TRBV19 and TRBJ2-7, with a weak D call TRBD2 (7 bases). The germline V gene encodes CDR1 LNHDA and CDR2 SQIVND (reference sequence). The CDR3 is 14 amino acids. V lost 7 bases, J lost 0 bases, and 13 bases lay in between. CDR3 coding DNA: TGTGCCAGTACGGGCGGGGGCCCCTCCTACGAGCAGTACTTC. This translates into CASTGGGPSYEQYF.

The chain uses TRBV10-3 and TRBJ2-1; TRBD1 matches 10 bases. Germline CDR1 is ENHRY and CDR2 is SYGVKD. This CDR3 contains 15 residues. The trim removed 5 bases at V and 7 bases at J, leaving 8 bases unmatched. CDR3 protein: CAISPDRGQENEQFF. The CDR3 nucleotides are TGTGCCATCAGTCCTGACAGGGGGCAGGAGAATGAGCAGTTCTTC.

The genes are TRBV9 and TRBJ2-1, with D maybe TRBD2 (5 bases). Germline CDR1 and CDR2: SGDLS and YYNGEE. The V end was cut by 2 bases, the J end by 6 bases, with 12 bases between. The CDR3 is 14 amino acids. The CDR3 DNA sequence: TGTGCCAGCAGCGTGGGGAGTTTAGGCAATGAGCAGTTCTTC. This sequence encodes CASSVGSLGNEQFF.

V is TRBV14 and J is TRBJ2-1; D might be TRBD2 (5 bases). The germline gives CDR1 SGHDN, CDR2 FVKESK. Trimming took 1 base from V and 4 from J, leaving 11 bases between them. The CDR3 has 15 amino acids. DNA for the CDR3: TGTGCCAGCAGCCAAGGACTAACGATATACAATGAGCAGTTCTTC. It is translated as CASSQGLTIYNEQFF.

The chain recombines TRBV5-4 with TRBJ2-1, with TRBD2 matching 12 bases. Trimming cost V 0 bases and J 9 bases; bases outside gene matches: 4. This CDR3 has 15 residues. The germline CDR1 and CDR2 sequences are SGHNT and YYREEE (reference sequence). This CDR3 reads CASSLAASGRGEQFF. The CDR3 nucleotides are TGTGCCAGCAGCTTGGCCGCTAGCGGGAGGGGTGAGCAGTTCTTC.

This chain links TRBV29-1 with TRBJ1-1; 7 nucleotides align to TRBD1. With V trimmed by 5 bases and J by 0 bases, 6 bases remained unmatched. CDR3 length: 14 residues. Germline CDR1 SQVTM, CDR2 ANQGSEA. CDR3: CSVLQGGLNTEAFF. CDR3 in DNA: TGCAGCGTTCTACAAGGGGGCCTGAACACTGAAGCTTTCTTT.

The CDR3, as DNA: TGTGCCAGTAGTATCCTCGGACAGGGGAACACCGGGGAGCTGTTTTTT. Translation gives CASSILGQGNTGELFF. The chain recombines TRBV19 with TRBJ2-2; TRBD1 matches 8 bases. The V and J ends lost 3 bases and 1 base, in that order; junction bases with no gene match: 4. The germline CDR1 and CDR2 sequences are LNHDA and SQIVND (reference sequence). The CDR3 spans 16 residues.

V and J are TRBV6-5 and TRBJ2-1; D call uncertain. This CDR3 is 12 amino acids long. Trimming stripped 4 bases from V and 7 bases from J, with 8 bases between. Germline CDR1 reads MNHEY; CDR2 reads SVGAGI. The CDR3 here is CASSSFRNEQFF. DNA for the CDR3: TGTGCCAGCAGTTCCTTCAGGAATGAGCAGTTCTTC.

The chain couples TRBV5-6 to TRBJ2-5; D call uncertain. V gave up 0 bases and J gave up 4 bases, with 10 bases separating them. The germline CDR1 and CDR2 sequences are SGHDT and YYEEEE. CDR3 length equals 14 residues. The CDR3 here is CASSLVSRSETQYF. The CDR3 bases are TGTGCCAGCAGCTTGGTCTCTAGGTCAGAGACCCAGTACTTC. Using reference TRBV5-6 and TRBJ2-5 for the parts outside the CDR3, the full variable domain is DAGVTQSPTHLIKTRGQQVTLRCSPKSGHDTVSWYQQALGQGPQFIFQYYEEEERQRGNFPDRFSGHQFPNYSSELNVNALLLGDSALYLCASSLVSRSETQYFGPGTRLLVL.

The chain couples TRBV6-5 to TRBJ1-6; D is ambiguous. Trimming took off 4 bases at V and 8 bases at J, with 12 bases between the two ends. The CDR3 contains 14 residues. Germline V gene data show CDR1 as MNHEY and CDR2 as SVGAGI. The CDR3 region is CASSSAEIYSPLHF. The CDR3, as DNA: TGTGCCAGCAGTTCGGCGGAGATTTATTCACCCCTCCACTTT.